This T cell receptor (beta chain) was sequenced in a study of beta chain features in type 1 diabetes. The CDR3 is 14 amino acids. Germline CDR1 is SGHTA and CDR2 is FQGNSA. The V segment lost 4 bases and the J segment 5 bases; nucleotides outside the gene matches: 3. Study findings and constraints: Reduced insertions and increased deletions marked VDJ junctions in type 1 diabetes patients. Possible PCR preference for shorter templates applied equally to patients and controls. Shortening that was moderate but significant affected the TCRB CDR3s of Type 1 diabetes patients in all four CD4+ subsets.

Expressed TCRB transcripts were sequenced, since all the RNA that had been isolated was reverse transcribed. Data came from immunoSEQ multiplex PCR; TCRdb stores just in-frame clones and leaves some out. The sample lists roughly 180,000 clones; 7.8% were seen once. A note on this clone: The antigen is unknown.

The sequence was obtained from a woman in her thirties or forties with type 1 diabetes. The sequenced sample consisted of central memory CD4+ T cells from blood. The V gene is TRBV7-2, the J gene TRBJ2-7, with 12 bases fitting TRBD1. CDR3: CASSSGTGGNEQYF. Written as DNA, the CDR3 is TGTGCCAGCAGCTCCGGGACAGGGGGCAACGAGCAGTACTTC.